The present entry profiles one T cell receptor beta chain with its context. Antigen unknown. Unique molecular identifiers were incorporated when the TCRbeta library was constructed. A single record per CDR3 protein comes from TCRdb applying MiXCR to the PCR reads. The table lists more than 200,000 distinct CDR3 sequences, about a quarter of them singletons. This sample stems from a study of T-cell reconstitution after alpha-beta-depleted transplantation in children. Study-level results: The main origin of T-cell counts and diversity one year after transplant was newly produced T cells. The study reportedly traced alpha-beta T cells about two months after transplant to several hundred expanded graft clones. Surviving recipient T cells and thymic progenitors accounted for the high day-60 TCRbeta diversity observed in some patients.

The length of the CDR3 is 13 residues. Trimming took 10 bases from V and 2 from J, leaving 9 bases between them. Germline CDR1 MNHEY, CDR2 SMNVEV (reference sequence). V and J are TRBV27 and TRBJ2-6, with unresolved D. This clonotype originated in a girl aged 2-10 years with Fanconi anemia, due to receive a stem cell transplant. The sample consisted of PBMCs, taken before TCRalphabeta/CD19-depleted stem cell transplant. The CDR3 loop is CATAQTGANVLTF. The CDR3 DNA reads as TGTGCCACCGCCCAGACTGGGGCCAACGTCCTGACTTTC.